This T cell receptor (beta chain) was sequenced in a study of tumor-infiltrating lymphocytes in oesophageal squamous cell carcinoma. Germline V CDR1 and CDR2: SGHVS, FQNEAQ. V lost 3 bases and J 4 bases, leaving 3 bases between the germline ends. This CDR3 has 11 residues. By frequency in the sample, this clonotype is medium-sized. MiXCR was run by TCRdb on the PCR reads, yielding one entry per CDR3 protein. Seen here are fewer than 20,000 distinct CDR3 sequences, about 40% observed once, and the top ten hold under 50%. The clonotype was recovered from a female donor with esophageal squamous cell carcinoma. The rearrangement uses TRBV7-8 and TRBJ2-5; D is ambiguous. Material for sequencing was blood. The CDR3: CASSFLETQYF. The CDR3 bases are TGTGCCAGCAGCTTTTTAGAGACCCAGTACTTC.